The T cell receptor (beta chain) under discussion was sequenced for a study of cytomegalovirus exposure and HLA in healthy donors. Findings and limits, study-wide: Across HLA loci, a later analysis found differing TCR association rates, with DRB1 most and HLA-C fewest. Most TCRs appeared rarely, but some public TCRs recurred in many donors. The study recorded 150 to 200 TCR beta chains that were cytomegalovirus-associated.

The PCR used 60 Vbeta and 13 Jbeta primers. Clones were sequenced by immunoSEQ multiplex PCR, and TCRdb holds only the in-frame ones, with some missing. The table includes over 100,000 clones, around 75% detected once. This clone was counted a single time. What it binds is unknown. CDR1 and CDR2 (germline): MNHNS, SASEGT. Trimming removed 2 bases from V and 4 bases from J; junction bases left unmatched: 9. This CDR3 is built from 16 residues. This TCR came from a woman aged 30 to 39 in good health and CMV-seronegative. What was sequenced was PBMCs. The gene calls are TRBV6-1 and TRBJ1-2; 8 bases map to TRBD1. The CDR3 spells CASSEWRAGGGYGYTF. The CDR3 DNA follows: TGTGCCAGCAGTGAATGGCGGGCAGGGGGCGGCTATGGCTACACCTTC.